The sequence of this TCR beta chain was determined in a study of cytomegalovirus exposure and HLA in healthy donors. By share, this clone counts as medium-sized. V was pared by 2 bases and J by 7 bases, with 10 bases of the junction left unmatched. Germline V lookup: CDR1 MNHNS, CDR2 SASEGT. CDR3 length: 15 amino acids. Clones were read by immunoSEQ multiplex PCR, and TCRdb kept only the in-frame ones, dropping some. The sample yields 110,000 or so clones, around 85% seen once. J is TRBJ2-7 and V is TRBV6-1; TRBD1 matches 8 bases. Sample: PBMCs. The origin of this receptor is a man younger than 30 in good health and CMV-seropositive. DNA for the CDR3: TGTGCCAGCAGTGAAATACCGGGACAGGCGGATGAGCAGTACTTC. Amino acid sequence: CASSEIPGQADEQYF.